These 5 T cell receptor beta chains came from one sample sequenced in a study of T cell responses to AZD1222 COVID-19 vaccine. The data were produced by immunoSEQ multiplex PCR, yet TCRdb's version contains in-frame clones alone and is incomplete. The sample has some 280,000 clones; almost 95% are singletons. The source was peripheral blood, collected 28 days after the second AZD1222 dose. The receptors derive from an adult who received the AZD1222 COVID-19 vaccine.

This chain connects TRBV5-1 to TRBJ2-2; TRBD2 agrees at 10 bases. The CDR3 extends over 16 amino acids. The V segment lost 4 bases and the J segment 4 bases; nucleotides outside the gene matches: 7. From germline, CDR1 is SGHRS and CDR2 YFSETQ. The CDR3 here is CASSPPASGSTGELFF. CDR3 DNA: TGCGCCAGCAGCCCCCCGGCTAGCGGGAGCACCGGGGAGCTGTTTTTT.

J is TRBJ2-7 and V is TRBV15, with TRBD2 as a possible D gene (5 bases). V dropped 1 base and J dropped 6 bases, with 19 bases sitting between them. There are 16 residues in the CDR3. CDR1 LNHNV and CDR2 YYDKDF come from the germline V gene (reference sequence). CDR3 region: CATSRGGNGGLGEQYF. Written as DNA, the CDR3 is TGTGCCACCAGCAGAGGAGGGAATGGCGGATTAGGCGAGCAGTACTTC.

Comments on this clone: In the same sample, other DNA sequences code for this CDR3. The chain recombines TRBV7-9 with TRBJ2-1; 10 bases are a match to TRBD2. The CDR3 runs 16 residues. The V gene end was trimmed by 2 bases and the J gene end by 2 bases; junction bases not matched to a gene: 3. Germline V gene lookup returns CDR1 SEHNR and CDR2 FQNEAQ (reference sequence). The CDR3 region is CASSLSLAGAYNEQFF. The CDR3 DNA follows: TGTGCCAGCAGCTTAAGCCTAGCGGGGGCCTACAATGAGCAGTTCTTC.

The chain links TRBV2 to TRBJ1-6; no definite D call. CDR3 size: 13 residues. V lost 7 bases to trimming and J lost 8 bases, with 12 bases between them. CDR1 is SNHLY, CDR2 FYNNEI, per germline. The CDR3 sequence: CASITDGDSPLHF. The CDR3 DNA sequence: TGTGCCAGCATAACCGACGGAGATTCACCCCTCCACTTT.

The chain is built from TRBV2 and TRBJ2-1; D perhaps matches TRBD2 (5 bases). The CDR3 spans 15 residues. V lost 1 base and J lost 6, with 13 bases in between. The germline V gene has CDR1 SNHLY and CDR2 FYNNEI. CDR3: CASSEGRTLGNEQFF. The CDR3 coding sequence is TGTGCCAGCAGTGAAGGGAGGACCCTAGGCAATGAGCAGTTCTTC. The full variable domain, rest sourced from reference TRBV2 and TRBJ2-1, is EPEVTQTPSHQVTQMGQEVILRCVPISNHLYFYWYRQILGQKVEFLVSFYNNEISEKSEIFDDQFSVERPDGSNFTLKIRSTKLEDSAMYFCASSEGRTLGNEQFFGPGTRLTVL.